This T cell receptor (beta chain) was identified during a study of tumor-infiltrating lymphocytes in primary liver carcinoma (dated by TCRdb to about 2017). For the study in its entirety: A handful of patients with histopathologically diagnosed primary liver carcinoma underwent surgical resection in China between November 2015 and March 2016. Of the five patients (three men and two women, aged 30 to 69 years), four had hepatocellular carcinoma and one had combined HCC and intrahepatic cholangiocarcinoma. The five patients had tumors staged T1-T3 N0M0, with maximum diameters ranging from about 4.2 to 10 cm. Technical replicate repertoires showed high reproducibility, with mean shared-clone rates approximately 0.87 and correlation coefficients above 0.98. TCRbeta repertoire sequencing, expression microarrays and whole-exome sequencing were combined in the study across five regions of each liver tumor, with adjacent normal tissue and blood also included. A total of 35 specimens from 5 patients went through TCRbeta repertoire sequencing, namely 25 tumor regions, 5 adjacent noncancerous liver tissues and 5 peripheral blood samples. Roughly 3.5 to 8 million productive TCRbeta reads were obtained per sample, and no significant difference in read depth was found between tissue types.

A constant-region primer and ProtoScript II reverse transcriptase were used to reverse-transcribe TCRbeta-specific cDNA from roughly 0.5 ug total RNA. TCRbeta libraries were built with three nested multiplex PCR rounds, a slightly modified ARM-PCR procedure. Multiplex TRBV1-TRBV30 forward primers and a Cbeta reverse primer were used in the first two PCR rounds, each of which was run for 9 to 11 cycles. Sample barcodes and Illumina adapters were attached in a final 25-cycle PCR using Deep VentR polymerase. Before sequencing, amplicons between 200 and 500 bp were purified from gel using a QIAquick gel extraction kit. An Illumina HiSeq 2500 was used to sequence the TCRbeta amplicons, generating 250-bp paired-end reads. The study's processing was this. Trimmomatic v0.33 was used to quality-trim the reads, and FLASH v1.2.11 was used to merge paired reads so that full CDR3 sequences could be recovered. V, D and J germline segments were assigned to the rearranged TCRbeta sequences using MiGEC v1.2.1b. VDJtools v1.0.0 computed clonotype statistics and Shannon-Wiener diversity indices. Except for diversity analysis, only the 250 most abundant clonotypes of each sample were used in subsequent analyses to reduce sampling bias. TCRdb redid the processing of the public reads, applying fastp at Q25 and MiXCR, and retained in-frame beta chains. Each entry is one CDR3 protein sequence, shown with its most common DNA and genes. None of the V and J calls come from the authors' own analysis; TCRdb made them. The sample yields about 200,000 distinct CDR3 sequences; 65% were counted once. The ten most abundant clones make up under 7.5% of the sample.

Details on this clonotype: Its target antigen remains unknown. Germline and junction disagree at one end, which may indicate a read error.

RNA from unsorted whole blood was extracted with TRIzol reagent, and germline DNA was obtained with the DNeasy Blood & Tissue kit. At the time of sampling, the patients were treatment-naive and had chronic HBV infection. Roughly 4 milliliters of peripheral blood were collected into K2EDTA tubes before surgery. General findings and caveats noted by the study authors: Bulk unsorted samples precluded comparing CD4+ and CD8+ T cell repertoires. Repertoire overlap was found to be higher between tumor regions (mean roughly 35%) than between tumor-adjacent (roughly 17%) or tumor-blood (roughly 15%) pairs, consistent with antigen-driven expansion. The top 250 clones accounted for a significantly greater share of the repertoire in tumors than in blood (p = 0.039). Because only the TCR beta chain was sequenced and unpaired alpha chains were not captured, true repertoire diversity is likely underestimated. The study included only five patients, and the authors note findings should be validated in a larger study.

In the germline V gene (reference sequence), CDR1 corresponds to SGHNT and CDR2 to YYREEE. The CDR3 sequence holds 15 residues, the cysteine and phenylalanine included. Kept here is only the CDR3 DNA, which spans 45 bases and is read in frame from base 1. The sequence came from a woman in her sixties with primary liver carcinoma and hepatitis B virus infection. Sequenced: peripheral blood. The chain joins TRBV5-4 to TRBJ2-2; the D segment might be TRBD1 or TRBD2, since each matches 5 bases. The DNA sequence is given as TGTGCCAGCAGCTTGGGTTCAGGGAACACCGGGGAGCTGTCTTTT. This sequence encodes CASSLGSGNTGELSF.